The 32 T cell receptor beta chains below all came from one sample that was sequenced in a study of shared T cell receptors in the human thymus. Generated by immunoSEQ multiplex PCR, the TCRdb table keeps only in-frame clones and is missing some. Seen here are under 850,000 clones, 88% observed once, and the top ten hold approximately 0.011%. These data were also reused for a study on human thymus T cells.

What was sequenced was thymocytes. The receptors were gathered from a boy under two years old with a congenital heart defect.

This chain uses TRBV7-9 with TRBJ1-2; possible D gene TRBD1, 6 bases. Trimming stripped 2 bases from V and 6 bases from J, with 16 bases between. The CDR3 loop spans 15 amino acids. Germline values: CDR1 SEHNR, CDR2 FQNEAQ (reference sequence). The CDR3 reads CASSLWDQGSHGYTF. CDR3 nucleotides: TGTGCCAGCAGCTTATGGGACCAGGGGTCGCATGGCTACACCTTC.

The V gene is TRBV19, the J gene TRBJ2-1; TRBD2 is a possible D gene (5 bases). Trimming took 3 bases from V and 5 from J, leaving 14 bases between them. The germline V gene has CDR1 LNHDA and CDR2 SQIVND (reference sequence). There are 15 residues in the CDR3. As DNA, the CDR3 is TGTGCCAGTAGTATTCTTGCTAGCCGAAACAATGAGCAGTTCTTC. As protein: CASSILASRNNEQFF.

The chain employs TRBV6-1 and TRBJ2-5; a possible D gene is TRBD2 (6 bases). CDR1 and CDR2 from the germline V gene are MNHNS and SASEGT. The V end was cut by 6 bases, the J end by 3 bases, with 8 bases between. This CDR3 has 12 amino acids. This chain's CDR3 is CASRGGEETQYF. The DNA for the CDR3 is TGTGCCAGCAGAGGAGGGGAAGAGACCCAGTACTTC.

V is TRBV15 and J is TRBJ1-5; TRBD1 might be the D (5 bases). The germline V gene encodes CDR1 LNHNV and CDR2 YYDKDF (reference sequence). The CDR3 loop spans 18 amino acids. V lost 0 bases and J lost 9, with 24 bases in between. The CDR3 DNA sequence: TGTGCCACCAGCAGAGAGATCTGGCTTGGGGACTGGGGACTGCCCCAGCATTTT. Encoded protein: CATSREIWLGDWGLPQHF.

For the CDR3, the DNA is TGTGCCAGCAGCTTACGGAGACAGGGCTTATCCTACAATGAGCAGTTCTTC. Its translation: CASSLRRQGLSYNEQFF. V usage is TRBV7-6 and J usage is TRBJ2-1; 7 bases are shared with TRBD1. There are 17 residues in the CDR3. Germline CDR1 and CDR2: SGHVS and FNYEAQ. Trimming took 2 bases from V and 1 from J; bases not matched to a gene: 8.

The chain couples TRBV7-2 to TRBJ2-3, with 8 bases aligning to TRBD2. Germline trimming cut 5 bases from V and 0 bases from J; bases unmatched to any gene: 7. This CDR3 is 16 amino acids long. Germline CDR1 SGHTA, CDR2 FQGNSA. The CDR3 DNA reads TGTGCCAGCAGCACCCAAGCGGGAGAGAGCACAGATACGCAGTATTTT. It is translated as CASSTQAGESTDTQYF.

The chain uses TRBV11-2 and TRBJ2-2, with D perhaps matching TRBD1 (5 bases). Germline V gene data show CDR1 as SGHAT and CDR2 as FQNNGV. The CDR3 has 16 amino acids. V was clipped by 7 bases and J by 7 bases, with 22 bases between them. In DNA form, the CDR3 reads TGTGCCAGCACAGCCCCCCCAAGGGGAAGGCACGGGGAGCTGTTTTTT. This codes for CASTAPPRGRHGELFF.

The rearrangement joins TRBV18 to TRBJ1-4; 7 positions match TRBD1. Trimming removed 2 bases from V and 8 bases from J; junction bases left unmatched: 5. This CDR3 comprises 14 residues. Germline V gives CDR1 KGHSH, CDR2 LQKENI. CDR3 nucleotides: TGTGCCAGCTCACCAACAGGGGCGGGCGAAAAACTGTTTTTT. Translated, it gives CASSPTGAGEKLFF.

The J gene is TRBJ1-3, the V gene TRBV2; perhaps TRBD1 as D (6 bases). The CDR3 runs to 16 residues. Germline assignment: CDR1 SNHLY and CDR2 FYNNEI. The V and J ends lost 6 bases and 7 bases respectively, with 22 bases between them. This CDR3 is CASRIGQSKTPNTIYF. DNA for the CDR3: TGTGCCAGCAGGATCGGACAGTCGAAGACGCCGAACACCATATATTTT.

This clone was counted a few times. The CDR3 loop reads CASRARGEKLFF. The CDR3 DNA reads as TGTGCCAGCAGGGCCCGAGGTGAAAAACTGTTTTTT. V and J are TRBV6-5 and TRBJ1-4; D gene ambiguous. Trimming pared 6 bases from V and 7 bases from J, leaving 9 bases between. Germline V gives CDR1 MNHEY, CDR2 SVGAGI. There are 12 residues in the CDR3.

The chain has TRBV15 and TRBJ2-1, with 13 positions matching TRBD2. The CDR3 totals 21 residues. Germline lookup yields CDR1 LNHNV and CDR2 YYDKDF (reference sequence). V trimming: 2 bases; J trimming: 6 bases; junction bases outside the gene matches: 19. The CDR3 nucleotides read TGTGCCACCAGCAGACCCTCAGGAGGACTAGCGGGAGTCGAGTTTGGCAATGAGCAGTTCTTC. It is translated as CATSRPSGGLAGVEFGNEQFF. The complete variable domain, with remaining parts taken from reference TRBV15 and TRBJ2-1, reads DAMVIQNPRYQVTQFGKPVTLSCSQTLNHNVMYWYQQKSSQAPKLLFHYYDKDFNNEADTPDNFQSRRPNTSFCFLDIRSPGLGDTAMYLCATSRPSGGLAGVEFGNEQFFGPGTRLTVL.

The chain employs TRBV20-1 and TRBJ2-7; D is uncertain. Trimming pared 5 bases from V and 3 bases from J, leaving 2 bases between. The V gene's germline CDR1 is DFQATT and CDR2 SNEGSKA (reference sequence). The CDR3 is made up of 9 amino acids. CDR3 DNA sequence: TGCAGTGCTCACTACGAGCAGTACTTC. Translation: CSAHYEQYF.

The chain carries TRBV7-8 and TRBJ2-7, with 9 positions matching TRBD1. This CDR3 contains 15 residues. Losses at the gene ends were 1 base for V and 7 bases for J; bases not matched to a gene: 8. In germline, CDR1 is SGHVS, CDR2 FQNEAQ. This CDR3 reads CASSLGPGTGWEQYF. CDR3 bases: TGTGCCAGCAGCTTAGGTCCCGGGACAGGGTGGGAGCAGTACTTC.

The chain joins TRBV11-2 to TRBJ2-5, with 8 bases fitting TRBD1. CDR3 length: 15 residues. V shed 5 bases and J 5 bases; nucleotides not matched to a gene: 10. Germline V gene data show CDR1 as SGHAT and CDR2 as FQNNGV. The CDR3 DNA sequence: TGTGCCAGCAGCACTCTCGACAGGGGCGAGGAGACCCAGTACTTC. It is translated as CASSTLDRGEETQYF.

The chain carries TRBV10-3 and TRBJ2-7; maybe TRBD2 (5 bases). The V and J ends lost 1 base and 4 bases respectively, with 17 bases between them. CDR3 length: 16 amino acids. Germline lookup yields CDR1 ENHRY and CDR2 SYGVKD. The CDR3 is CAISEYIREKQYEQYF. As DNA, the CDR3 is TGTGCCATCAGTGAGTACATCCGGGAAAAGCAATACGAGCAGTACTTC.

This CDR3 reads CASRLGQGAWDTEAFF. In DNA form, the CDR3 reads TGTGCCAGCAGACTCGGACAGGGGGCCTGGGACACTGAAGCTTTCTTT. The chain combines TRBV11-3 with TRBJ1-1, with 11 bases matching TRBD1. V lost 6 bases to trimming and J lost 3 bases; unmatched junction nucleotides: 9. Germline values: CDR1 SGHNT, CDR2 YENEEA. The CDR3 has 16 residues. Combining the CDR3 with reference TRBV11-3 and TRBJ1-1 gives the whole variable domain EAGVVQSPRYKIIEKKQPVAFWCNPISGHNTLYWYLQNLGQGPELLIRYENEEAVDDSQLPKDRFSAERLKGVDSTLKIQPAELGDSAVYLCASRLGQGAWDTEAFFGQGTRLTVV.

The chain carries TRBV27 and TRBJ1-5; possible D gene TRBD1, 6 bases. Germline lookup yields CDR1 MNHEY and CDR2 SMNVEV (reference sequence). Trimming cost V 4 bases and J 6 bases, with 13 bases left between them. CDR3 length: 14 residues. CDR3 region: CASSYTGTSQPQHF. The CDR3 DNA sequence: TGTGCCAGCAGTTACACAGGGACATCTCAGCCCCAGCATTTT.

As DNA, the CDR3 is TGTGCTAGTGGTTTGGTACGTGAAGGGACAGTGTACTATGGCTACACCTTC. It is translated as CASGLVREGTVYYGYTF. The chain links TRBV12-5 to TRBJ1-2, with 7 bases lining up with TRBD1. Per germline, CDR1 LGHNT and CDR2 FRNRAP. This CDR3 has 17 residues. Losses at the gene ends were 0 bases for V and 3 bases for J; bases not matched to a gene: 10.

The rearrangement uses TRBV7-9 and TRBJ2-5, with TRBD2 matching 13 bases. With the DNA end fitting TRBJ2-7 better, the J assignment may be wrong. The CDR3 extends over 18 amino acids. Germline CDR1 and CDR2: SEHNR and FQNEAQ (reference sequence). The CDR3 is CASSTRTGGLAGVPEQYF. CDR3 in DNA: TGTGCCAGCAGCACCCGGACAGGAGGACTAGCGGGAGTTCCCGAGCAGTACTTC.

This chain connects TRBV5-8 to TRBJ2-3, with 11 bases that match TRBD2. V trimming: 0 bases; J trimming: 2 bases; junction bases outside the gene matches: 8. The CDR3 covers 18 residues. Germline V gives CDR1 SGHTS, CDR2 YDEGEE. Written as DNA, the CDR3 is TGTGCCAGCAGCTTGGAGCTGCGGGGACTAGCGGACACAGATACGCAGTATTTT. It encodes CASSLELRGLADTDTQYF.

Here the CDR3 reads CASSSPSGRSSKETQYF. In DNA form, the CDR3 reads TGTGCCAGCAGCTCCCCAAGCGGGAGGTCGTCAAAGGAGACCCAGTACTTC. V and J are TRBV5-4 and TRBJ2-5; 9 bases match TRBD2. Germline CDR1 SGHNT, CDR2 YYREEE (reference sequence). The ends lost 3 bases at V and 5 bases at J; junction bases unmatched: 14. The CDR3 loop spans 17 amino acids.

This clone was seen a single time. The chain combines TRBV7-8 with TRBJ2-7; D is perhaps TRBD2 (6 bases). Trimming shortened V by 1 base and J by 3 bases, and 16 bases separated the two germline ends. The length of the CDR3 is 16 residues. Germline V gene sequence: CDR1 SGHVS, CDR2 FQNEAQ. The CDR3 sequence: CASSLVQTGAGYEQYF. CDR3 nucleotide sequence: TGTGCCAGCAGCTTAGTTCAGACGGGAGCGGGCTACGAGCAGTACTTC.

The sample holds one count of this clone. The chain employs TRBV5-1 and TRBJ2-7, with D possibly being TRBD2 (6 bases). CDR1 is SGHRS, CDR2 YFSETQ, per germline. The CDR3 is 19 residues long. Deletions cut 0 bases from V and 0 bases from J, with 22 bases between. Here the CDR3 DNA reads TGCGCCAGCAGCTTGGCCGCGAGGGACTGGGGGTTCAGCTCCTACGAGCAGTACTTC. This gives the protein CASSLAARDWGFSSYEQYF.

The rearrangement joins TRBV4-1 to TRBJ2-4; D perhaps matches TRBD2 (6 bases). V shed 1 base and J shed 3 bases, with 16 bases lying between them. Germline V CDR1 and CDR2: MGHRA, YSYEKL. CDR3 size: 17 residues. The CDR3 sequence is CASSQGRVGRNKNIQYF. CDR3 DNA: TGCGCCAGCAGCCAAGGCCGGGTCGGGAGAAACAAAAACATTCAGTACTTC.

The chain recombines TRBV2 with TRBJ2-3; 9 nucleotides line up with TRBD1. CDR1 is SNHLY and CDR2 is FYNNEI in the germline V gene. The CDR3 runs 15 residues. V was pared by 8 bases and J by 6 bases, with 12 bases of the junction left unmatched. DNA for the CDR3: TGTGCCAGCGAAGAAAGACAGGGGGTGGGCGATACGCAGTATTTT. It is translated as CASEERQGVGDTQYF. Variable domain in full (rest from reference TRBV2 and TRBJ2-3): EPEVTQTPSHQVTQMGQEVILRCVPISNHLYFYWYRQILGQKVEFLVSFYNNEISEKSEIFDDQFSVERPDGSNFTLKIRSTKLEDSAMYFCASEERQGVGDTQYFGPGTRLTVL.

This chain connects TRBV14 to TRBJ2-1; 7 bases fit TRBD2. Losses at the gene ends were 0 bases for V and 9 bases for J; bases not matched to a gene: 8. CDR1 and CDR2 (germline): SGHDN, FVKESK. The CDR3 is made up of 15 amino acids. This chain's CDR3 is CASSQDRGLPFEQFF. In DNA, the CDR3 is TGTGCCAGCAGCCAAGATCGGGGACTACCCTTTGAGCAGTTCTTC.

The chain couples TRBV6-5 to TRBJ2-2; D remains ambiguous. The CDR3 has 14 amino acids. The V gene's germline CDR1 is MNHEY and CDR2 SVGAGI. Trimming pared 5 bases from V and 0 bases from J, leaving 7 bases between. The CDR3 DNA sequence: TGTGCCAGCAGTGATGCGGCGAACACCGGGGAGCTGTTTTTT. Translated: CASSDAANTGELFF.

The chain employs TRBV7-9 and TRBJ1-5; D is possibly TRBD1 (6 bases). CDR1 is SEHNR, CDR2 FQNEAQ, per germline (reference sequence). The CDR3 length is 13 residues. Trimming removed 5 bases from V and 5 bases from J, with 10 bases in between. For the CDR3, the DNA is TGTGCCAGCAGCCCCACAGGGTATCAGCCCCAGCATTTT. It codes for CASSPTGYQPQHF.

This chain uses TRBV4-2 with TRBJ2-7, with 7 positions matching TRBD2. The CDR3 has 14 amino acids. Trimming removed 0 bases from V and 7 bases from J; junction bases left unmatched: 6. CDR1 is LGHNA, CDR2 YNFKEQ, per germline. This chain's CDR3 is CASSQDPSGKEQYF. In DNA, the CDR3 is TGTGCCAGCAGCCAAGATCCCAGCGGGAAAGAGCAGTACTTC.

The V gene is TRBV28, the J gene TRBJ2-7; 9 bases match TRBD1. The germline V gene has CDR1 MDHEN and CDR2 SYDVKM. The J segment lost 3 bases and the V segment lost 5 bases, leaving 14 bases of the junction unmatched. The CDR3 runs 17 residues. CDR3 residues: CASSALSSGQGNYEQYF. CDR3 sequence (DNA): TGTGCCAGCAGTGCCCTTTCCTCGGGACAGGGAAACTACGAGCAGTACTTC.

The rearrangement uses TRBV5-1 and TRBJ2-7, with 7 bases aligning to TRBD2. V was clipped by 1 base and J by 2 bases; unmatched bases: 6. CDR3 length equals 15 residues. The V gene's germline CDR1 is SGHRS and CDR2 YFSETQ. The CDR3 region is CASSLCGLEPYEQYF. The CDR3 bases are TGCGCCAGCAGCTTGTGTGGACTAGAGCCCTACGAGCAGTACTTC.

The rearrangement links TRBV4-2 to TRBJ2-7, with 9 positions matching TRBD2. The CDR3 sequence is 15 residues long. Germline-derived CDR1 and CDR2 are LGHNA and YNFKEQ. Trimming removed 1 base from V and 5 bases from J; junction bases left unmatched: 6. CDR3 nucleotide sequence: TGTGCCAGCAGCCAAGGACGCGGGAGGGCCCACGAGCAGTACTTC. Protein sequence: CASSQGRGRAHEQYF.